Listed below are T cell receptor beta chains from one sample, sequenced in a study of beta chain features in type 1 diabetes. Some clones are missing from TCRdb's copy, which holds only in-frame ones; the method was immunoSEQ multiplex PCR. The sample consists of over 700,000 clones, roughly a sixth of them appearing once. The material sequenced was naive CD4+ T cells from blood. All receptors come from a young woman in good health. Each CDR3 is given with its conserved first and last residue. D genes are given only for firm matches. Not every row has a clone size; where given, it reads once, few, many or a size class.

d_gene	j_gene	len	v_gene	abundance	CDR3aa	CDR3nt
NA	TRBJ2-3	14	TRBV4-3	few	CASSQARSTDTQYF	TGCGCCAGCAGCCAAGCCAGGAGCACAGATACGCAGTATTTT
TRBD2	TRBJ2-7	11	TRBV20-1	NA	CSASGSYEQYF	TGCAGCGCTAGCGGGAGTTACGAGCAGTACTTC
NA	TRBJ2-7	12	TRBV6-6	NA	CATSDSFYEQYF	TGTGCCACCTCGGACAGTTTCTACGAGCAGTACTTC
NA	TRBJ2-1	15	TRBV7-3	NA	CASSLKRSIYNEQFF	TGTGCCAGCAGCTTAAAGAGGTCAATCTACAATGAGCAGTTCTTC
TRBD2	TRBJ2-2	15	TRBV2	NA	CASMGGRVATGELFF	TGTGCCAGCATGGGCGGGAGAGTAGCCACCGGGGAGCTGTTTTTT
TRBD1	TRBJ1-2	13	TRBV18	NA	CASSEGQYYGYTF	TGTGCCAGCTCAGAGGGACAGTACTATGGCTACACCTTC
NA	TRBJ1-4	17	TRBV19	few	CASSMRDRISTNEKLFF	TGTGCCAGTAGTATGCGTGACAGGATTTCAACTAATGAAAAACTGTTTTTT
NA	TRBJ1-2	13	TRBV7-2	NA	CASSEGFSYGYTF	TGTGCCAGCTCGGAGGGGTTTTCCTATGGCTACACCTTC
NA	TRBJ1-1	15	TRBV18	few	CASSPFRDLDTEAFF	TGTGCCAGCTCACCATTCAGGGACTTGGACACTGAAGCTTTCTTT
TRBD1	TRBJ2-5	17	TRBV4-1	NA	CASSQAALGQYVGTQYF	TGCGCCAGCAGCCAAGCCGCCTTGGGACAGTACGTAGGGACCCAGTACTTC
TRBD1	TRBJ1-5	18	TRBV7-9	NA	CASSLAMTGRPSNQPQHF	TGTGCCAGCAGCTTAGCGATGACAGGGCGTCCTAGCAATCAGCCCCAGCATTTT